A selection of T cell receptor beta chains follows, all from one sample in a study of vaccination and CD4 T cells after COVID-19. Antigen specificity for these receptors is unknown. TCRdb passed the PCR reads through MiXCR, listing each CDR3 protein once. Of about 20,000 distinct CDR3 sequences in the sample, more than 50% were seen once. The sequenced sample was CD4+ T cells from blood, cultured in vitro, obtained before SARS-CoV-2 vaccination. The receptors originated from a human donor who had recovered from COVID-19. The CDR3 runs from the conserved cysteine through the conserved F or W. Fields, in order: J gene, D gene, V gene, clone size, CDR3 protein, CDR3 DNA. A D gene is named only where the DNA matches it firmly. Only some rows state a clone size, as once, few, many or a class for expanded clones.

j_gene: TRBJ2-2; d_gene: TRBD1; v_gene: TRBV27; abundance: few; CDR3aa: CASKGRTGGSGELFF; CDR3nt: TGTGCCAGCAAGGGAAGGACAGGGGGCTCCGGGGAGCTGTTTTTT
j_gene: TRBJ2-7; d_gene: NA; v_gene: TRBV20-1; abundance: NA; CDR3aa: CSARDQTGTEFYEQYF; CDR3nt: TGCAGTGCTAGAGATCAGACCGGGACGGAGTTCTACGAGCAGTACTTC
j_gene: TRBJ1-2; d_gene: TRBD1; v_gene: TRBV7-2; abundance: few; CDR3aa: CASSLLLDREGYTF; CDR3nt: TGTGCCAGCAGCTTATTGTTGGACAGGGAGGGGTACACCTTC
j_gene: TRBJ2-1; d_gene: TRBD2; v_gene: TRBV20-1; abundance: NA; CDR3aa: CSAPNWTSGGPRQYNEQFF; CDR3nt: TGCAGTGCTCCTAACTGGACTAGCGGGGGGCCTAGACAATACAATGAGCAGTTCTTC
j_gene: TRBJ1-5; d_gene: TRBD1; v_gene: TRBV5-6; abundance: NA; CDR3aa: CASSPAGTGGSQPQHF; CDR3nt: TGTGCCAGCAGCCCAGCAGGGACAGGGGGCAGCCAGCCCCAGCATTTT
j_gene: TRBJ2-2; d_gene: NA; v_gene: TRBV27; abundance: NA; CDR3aa: CATQTDTGELFF; CDR3nt: TGTGCCACTCAAACGGATACCGGGGAGCTGTTTTTT
j_gene: TRBJ2-1; d_gene: NA; v_gene: TRBV6-2/TRBV6-3; abundance: NA; CDR3aa: CASTPASGSLGNEQFF; CDR3nt: TGTGCCAGCACACCTGCTTCAGGGAGCCTGGGGAATGAGCAGTTCTTC
j_gene: TRBJ1-1; d_gene: NA; v_gene: TRBV6-2/TRBV6-3; abundance: NA; CDR3aa: CASSTMRQLKGNTEAFF; CDR3nt: TGTGCCAGCAGCACCATGAGACAGCTGAAAGGGAACACTGAAGCTTTCTTT
j_gene: TRBJ1-3; d_gene: NA; v_gene: TRBV19; abundance: NA; CDR3aa: CASSIGPKSSGNTIYF; CDR3nt: TGTGCCAGTAGTATCGGGCCTAAGAGCTCTGGAAACACCATATATTTT
j_gene: TRBJ2-1; d_gene: NA; v_gene: TRBV5-4; abundance: NA; CDR3aa: CASSLVILGAGYNEQFF; CDR3nt: TGTGCCAGCAGCTTGGTGATCCTAGGGGCGGGGTACAATGAGCAGTTCTTC
j_gene: TRBJ1-1; d_gene: NA; v_gene: TRBV20-1; abundance: NA; CDR3aa: CSARDSMNTEAFF; CDR3nt: TGCAGTGCTAGGGACAGTATGAACACTGAAGCTTTCTTT
j_gene: TRBJ1-2; d_gene: NA; v_gene: TRBV27; abundance: NA; CDR3aa: CASSLSFGLAYGYTF; CDR3nt: TGTGCCAGCAGTTTATCCTTCGGGTTGGCGTATGGCTACACCTTC
j_gene: TRBJ2-7; d_gene: NA; v_gene: TRBV6-2/TRBV6-3; abundance: few; CDR3aa: CASSSSYPYRGGYF; CDR3nt: TGTGCCAGCAGTTCCTCGTACCCTTACAGGGGGGGGTACTTC
j_gene: TRBJ1-1; d_gene: NA; v_gene: TRBV20-1; abundance: NA; CDR3aa: CSAGPNLGARTEAFF; CDR3nt: TGCAGTGCTGGACCAAACCTTGGGGCGCGCACTGAAGCTTTCTTT
j_gene: TRBJ2-2; d_gene: NA; v_gene: TRBV29-1; abundance: medium-sized; CDR3aa: CSVNRGGTGELFF; CDR3nt: TGCAGCGTCAACAGGGGAGGAACCGGGGAGCTGTTTTTT
j_gene: TRBJ2-5; d_gene: TRBD2; v_gene: TRBV6-5; abundance: NA; CDR3aa: CASSYLFRGLAETQYF; CDR3nt: TGTGCCAGCAGTTACTTGTTTCGCGGACTAGCGGAGACCCAGTACTTC
j_gene: TRBJ1-6; d_gene: NA; v_gene: TRBV6-2/TRBV6-3; abundance: NA; CDR3aa: CASSSFDTLHF; CDR3nt: TGTGCCAGCAGTTCCTTCGACACCCTCCACTTT
j_gene: TRBJ1-1; d_gene: NA; v_gene: TRBV28; abundance: NA; CDR3aa: CASGGGAIRRAFF; CDR3nt: TGTGCCAGCGGCGGAGGGGCGATTAGACGGGCTTTCTTT
j_gene: TRBJ1-1; d_gene: TRBD1; v_gene: TRBV6-1; abundance: NA; CDR3aa: CASSPPGQARAFF; CDR3nt: TGTGCCAGCAGTCCTCCGGGACAGGCTCGGGCTTTCTTT
j_gene: TRBJ2-7; d_gene: NA; v_gene: TRBV7-9; abundance: NA; CDR3aa: CASSSTSHGQVSYEQYF; CDR3nt: TGTGCCAGCAGCTCGACCTCACATGGACAAGTCTCCTACGAGCAGTACTTC
j_gene: TRBJ1-1; d_gene: NA; v_gene: TRBV12-3/TRBV12-4; abundance: NA; CDR3aa: CASSLRGEAFF; CDR3nt: TGTGCCAGCAGTCTGAGGGGCGAAGCTTTCTTT
j_gene: TRBJ1-5; d_gene: TRBD1; v_gene: TRBV20-1; abundance: NA; CDR3aa: CSARDRDRLYQPQHF; CDR3nt: TGCAGTGCTAGAGACCGGGACAGGCTCTATCAGCCCCAGCATTTT
j_gene: TRBJ2-7; d_gene: TRBD2; v_gene: TRBV11-2; abundance: NA; CDR3aa: CASSGRRDQRGYEQYF; CDR3nt: TGTGCCAGCAGCGGACGGCGAGATCAGCGGGGCTACGAGCAGTACTTC
j_gene: TRBJ2-2; d_gene: TRBD2; v_gene: TRBV7-2; abundance: few; CDR3aa: CASSSSSGRGAGELFF; CDR3nt: TGTGCCAGCAGCTCCTCTAGCGGGAGGGGGGCCGGGGAGCTGTTTTTT
j_gene: TRBJ1-2; d_gene: TRBD1; v_gene: TRBV6-5; abundance: NA; CDR3aa: CASSYDLNPRGLNGYTF; CDR3nt: TGTGCCAGCAGTTACGATCTTAATCCCAGGGGGCTTAATGGCTACACCTTC
j_gene: TRBJ1-5; d_gene: TRBD1; v_gene: TRBV2; abundance: NA; CDR3aa: CASARETGNQPQHF; CDR3nt: TGTGCCAGCGCAAGGGAGACAGGGAATCAGCCCCAGCATTTT
j_gene: TRBJ1-1; d_gene: NA; v_gene: TRBV11-3; abundance: NA; CDR3aa: CASSLDGHPKNTEAFF; CDR3nt: TGTGCCAGCAGCTTAGATGGACACCCGAAGAACACTGAAGCTTTCTTT
j_gene: TRBJ2-5; d_gene: NA; v_gene: TRBV6-1; abundance: NA; CDR3aa: CASSRGAGETQYF; CDR3nt: TGTGCCAGCAGTCGGGGTGCTGGGGAGACCCAGTACTTC
j_gene: TRBJ1-5; d_gene: NA; v_gene: TRBV28; abundance: NA; CDR3aa: CASSFVEALGNQPQHF; CDR3nt: TGTGCCAGCAGTTTCGTCGAAGCCCTGGGCAATCAGCCCCAGCATTTT
j_gene: TRBJ2-7; d_gene: NA; v_gene: TRBV5-1; abundance: NA; CDR3aa: CASSLDKEAYEQYF; CDR3nt: TGCGCCAGCAGCTTGGATAAGGAAGCCTACGAGCAGTACTTC
j_gene: TRBJ1-5; d_gene: NA; v_gene: TRBV2; abundance: NA; CDR3aa: CASSGQGGQPQHF; CDR3nt: TGTGCCAGCAGTGGGCAGGGCGGGCAGCCCCAGCATTTT
j_gene: TRBJ2-7; d_gene: TRBD1; v_gene: TRBV27; abundance: NA; CDR3aa: CASSYMDRAPYEQYF; CDR3nt: TGTGCCAGCAGTTACATGGACAGGGCTCCCTACGAGCAGTACTTC
j_gene: TRBJ1-1; d_gene: NA; v_gene: TRBV25-1; abundance: NA; CDR3aa: CASSDTAPGSPAFF; CDR3nt: TGTGCCAGCAGTGATACGGCGCCGGGATCTCCGGCTTTCTTT
j_gene: TRBJ2-5; d_gene: NA; v_gene: TRBV18; abundance: few; CDR3aa: CASSSTEETQYF; CDR3nt: TGTGCCAGCTCATCTACCGAAGAGACCCAGTACTTC
j_gene: TRBJ2-1; d_gene: NA; v_gene: TRBV6-1; abundance: few; CDR3aa: CASSGERGPRNEQFF; CDR3nt: TGTGCCAGCAGCGGAGAGAGAGGGCCTCGTAATGAGCAGTTCTTC